This TCR beta chain was captured in a study of blood T cell repertoires in COVID-19. The overall study: PBMCs, B-cell-depleted T cells, or T cells provided the cDNA or gDNA that made up the material.

The count of this clone is one. Using immunoSEQ multiplex PCR, the repertoire was profiled, and TCRdb retains in-frame clones only, with some absent. The sample has around 97,000 clones; about 90% are singletons. CDR3 length: 13 amino acids. The V gene lost 6 bases and the J gene lost 1 base, with 9 bases spanning the gap. The TCR comes from a man over 45 in a cohort sampled during active COVID-19. V is TRBV12-3 or TRBV12-4 and J is TRBJ1-2; TRBD1 is a possible D gene (5 bases). Material for sequencing was peripheral blood. CDR3 sequence reads: CASSRQHNYGYTF. CDR3 sequence (DNA): TGTGCCAGCAGCAGACAGCATAACTATGGCTACACCTTC.